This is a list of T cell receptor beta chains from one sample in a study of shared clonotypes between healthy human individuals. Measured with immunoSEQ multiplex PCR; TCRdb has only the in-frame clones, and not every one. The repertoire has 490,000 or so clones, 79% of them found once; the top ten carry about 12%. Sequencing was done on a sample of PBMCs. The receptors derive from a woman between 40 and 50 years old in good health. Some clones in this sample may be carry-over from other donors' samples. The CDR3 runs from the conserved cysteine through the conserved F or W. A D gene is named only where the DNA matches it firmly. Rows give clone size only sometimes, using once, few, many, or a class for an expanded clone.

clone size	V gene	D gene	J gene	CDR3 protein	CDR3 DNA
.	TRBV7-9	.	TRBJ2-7	CASSPRPDEQYF	TGTGCCAGCAGCCCTAGACCGGACGAGCAGTACTTC
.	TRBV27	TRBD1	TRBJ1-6	CASSLGAGGGNSPLHF	TGTGCCAGCAGTTTAGGGGCAGGGGGCGGGAATTCACCCCTCCACTTT
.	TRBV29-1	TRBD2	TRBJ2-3	CSVDDWLADSTDTQYF	TGCAGCGTTGACGATTGGCTAGCGGACAGCACAGATACGCAGTATTTT
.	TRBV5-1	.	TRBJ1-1	CASSLSVNTEAFF	TGCGCCAGCAGCTTGTCTGTGAACACTGAAGCTTTCTTT
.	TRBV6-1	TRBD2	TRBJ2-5	CASSDKSGVETQYF	TGTGCCAGCAGTGATAAAAGCGGGGTGGAGACCCAGTACTTC
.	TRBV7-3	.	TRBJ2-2	CASSSRDSAPLTGELFF	TGTGCCAGCAGCTCCCGGGACTCCGCCCCATTAACCGGGGAGCTGTTTTTT
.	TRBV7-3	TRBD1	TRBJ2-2	CASSLRVTGAFSNTGELFF	TGTGCCAGCAGCTTAAGGGTAACAGGGGCGTTTTCGAACACCGGGGAGCTGTTTTTT
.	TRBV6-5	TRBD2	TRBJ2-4	CASTSGRPKNIQYF	TGTGCCAGCACTAGCGGGAGGCCCAAAAACATTCAGTACTTC
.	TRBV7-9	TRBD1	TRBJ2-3	CASSETGVSTDTQYF	TGTGCCAGCAGCGAAACAGGGGTGAGCACAGATACGCAGTATTTT
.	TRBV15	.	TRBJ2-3	CATSIGRGSTDTQYF	TGTGCCACCAGCATCGGCAGGGGTTCCACAGATACGCAGTATTTT
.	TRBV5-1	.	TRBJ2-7	CASSSSGTAGSYEQYF	TGCGCCAGCAGCTCTTCCGGGACCGCTGGCTCCTACGAGCAGTACTTC
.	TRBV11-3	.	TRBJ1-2	CASSWGPDGVGYTF	TGTGCCAGCAGCTGGGGCCCCGATGGGGTCGGCTACACCTTC
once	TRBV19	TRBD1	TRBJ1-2	CASSSQGADYGYTF	TGTGCCAGTAGTTCTCAGGGGGCGGACTATGGCTACACCTTC
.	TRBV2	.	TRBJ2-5	CASTRGVGDQETQYF	TGTGCCAGCACCAGAGGGGTGGGGGACCAAGAGACCCAGTACTTC
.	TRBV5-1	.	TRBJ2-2	CASSHFGSGGELFF	TGCGCCAGCAGCCACTTTGGCAGTGGCGGGGAGCTGTTTTTT
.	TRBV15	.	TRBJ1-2	CATSRDWQGLYGYTF	TGTGCCACCAGCAGAGATTGGCAGGGGCTATATGGCTACACCTTC
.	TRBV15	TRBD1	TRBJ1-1	CATSREITGGGSEAFF	TGTGCCACCAGCAGAGAGATTACAGGGGGGGGAAGTGAAGCTTTCTTT
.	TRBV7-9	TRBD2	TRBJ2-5	CASSGLAGPGTQYF	TGTGCCAGCAGCGGCCTAGCGGGTCCCGGGACCCAGTACTTC
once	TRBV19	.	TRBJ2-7	CASSVPPRDTGREQYF	TGTGCCAGTAGTGTGCCCCCCCGGGACACCGGACGCGAGCAGTACTTC
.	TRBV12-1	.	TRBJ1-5	CASSLRTSAPSSNQPQHF	TGTGCCAGCAGCTTAAGGACAAGCGCCCCGAGCAGCAATCAGCCCCAGCATTTT
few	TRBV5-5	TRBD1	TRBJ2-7	CASSRDSTREEQYF	TGTGCCAGCAGCCGGGACAGTACCCGCGAAGAGCAGTACTTC
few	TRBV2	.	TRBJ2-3	CASSDTDTQYF	TGTGCCAGCAGTGATACGGATACGCAGTATTTT
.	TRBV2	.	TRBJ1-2	CASRVAGLNYGYTF	TGTGCCAGCAGAGTAGCGGGCCTTAACTATGGCTACACCTTC
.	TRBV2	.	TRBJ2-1	CASSGGASNEQFF	TGTGCCAGCAGTGGGGGAGCTAGCAATGAGCAGTTCTTC
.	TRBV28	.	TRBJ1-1	CASSPPGGMGEAFF	TGTGCCAGCAGTCCTCCCGGTGGTATGGGTGAAGCTTTCTTT
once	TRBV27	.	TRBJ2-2	CASSPTFSGELFF	TGTGCCAGCAGCCCGACTTTCTCCGGGGAGCTGTTTTTT
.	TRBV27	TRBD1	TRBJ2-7	CASSAARVGLRQGAYEQYF	TGTGCCAGCAGCGCAGCGCGGGTAGGTCTTCGACAGGGGGCATACGAGCAGTACTTC
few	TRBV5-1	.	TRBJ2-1	CASSPSGLETFYNEQFF	TGCGCCAGCAGCCCGTCCGGCCTAGAGACCTTCTACAATGAGCAGTTCTTC
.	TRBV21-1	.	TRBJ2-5	CASSKVETQYF	TGTGCCAGCAGCAAGGTGGAGACCCAGTACTTC
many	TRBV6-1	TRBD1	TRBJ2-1	CASSAGTGETDEQFF	TGTGCCAGCAGCGCTGGGACAGGGGAGACGGATGAGCAGTTCTTC
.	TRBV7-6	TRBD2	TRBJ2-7	CASSLRREQSYEQYF	TGTGCCAGCAGCTTAAGGCGGGAGCAATCCTACGAGCAGTACTTC
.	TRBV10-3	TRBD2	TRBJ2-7	CAISGLAGSYEQYF	TGTGCCATCAGTGGACTAGCGGGCTCCTACGAGCAGTACTTC
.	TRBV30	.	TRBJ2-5	CAWSVPKKTQYF	TGTGCCTGGAGTGTACCTAAAAAGACCCAGTACTTC
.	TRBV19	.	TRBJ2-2	CASGLGPDTGELFF	TGTGCCAGTGGACTCGGACCCGACACCGGGGAGCTGTTTTTT
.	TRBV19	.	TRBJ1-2	CASSISNAGEYGYTF	TGTGCCAGTAGTATATCGAATGCAGGGGAATATGGCTACACCTTC
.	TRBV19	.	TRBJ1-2	CASMDTTYGYTF	TGTGCCAGTATGGACACGACCTATGGCTACACCTTC
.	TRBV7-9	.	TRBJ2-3	CATLIGVLGTDTQYF	TGTGCCACCTTGATTGGAGTTCTTGGCACAGATACGCAGTATTTT
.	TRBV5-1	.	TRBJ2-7	CASSLRGNGASEQYF	TGCGCCAGCAGCTTGCGTGGGAATGGGGCCTCCGAGCAGTACTTC
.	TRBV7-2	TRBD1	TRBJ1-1	CASSQGQGARWAFF	TGTGCCAGCAGTCAGGGACAGGGGGCTCGATGGGCTTTCTTT
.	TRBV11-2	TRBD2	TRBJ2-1	CASSPSPGLAGEQFF	TGTGCCAGCAGCCCCTCTCCGGGACTAGCTGGGGAGCAGTTCTTC
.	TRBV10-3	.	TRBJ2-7	CAISEPSYEQYF	TGTGCCATCAGTGAGCCTTCCTACGAGCAGTACTTC
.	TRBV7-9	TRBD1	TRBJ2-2	CASSLPGQGKTGELFF	TGTGCCAGCAGCTTACCCGGACAGGGTAAAACCGGGGAGCTGTTTTTT
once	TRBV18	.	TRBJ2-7	CASSPPILGTYEQYF	TGTGCCAGCTCACCACCGATCCTAGGTACCTACGAGCAGTACTTC
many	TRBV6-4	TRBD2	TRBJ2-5	CASSLLAGDQETQYF	TGTGCCAGCAGCCTACTAGCGGGAGACCAAGAGACCCAGTACTTC
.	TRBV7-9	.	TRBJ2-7	CASSSRAGQFYEQYF	TGTGCCAGCAGCTCCCGAGCGGGTCAGTTCTACGAGCAGTACTTC
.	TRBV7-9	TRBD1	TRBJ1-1	CASSRRTGETEAFF	TGTGCCAGCAGCCGTCGGACAGGGGAAACTGAAGCTTTCTTT
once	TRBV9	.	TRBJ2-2	CASSVAELLNTGELFF	TGTGCCAGCAGCGTAGCTGAGCTGTTGAACACCGGGGAGCTGTTTTTT
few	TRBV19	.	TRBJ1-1	CASSQGYTEAFF	TGTGCCAGTAGTCAGGGATACACTGAAGCTTTCTTT
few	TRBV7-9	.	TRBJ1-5	CASSLGQGREPQHF	TGTGCCAGCAGCTTGGGTCAGGGCAGGGAGCCCCAGCATTTT
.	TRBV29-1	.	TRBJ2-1	CSAPRGGTYNEQFF	TGCAGCGCCCCCCGTGGGGGGACCTACAATGAGCAGTTCTTC
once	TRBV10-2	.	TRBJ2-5	CASSESPGVGETQYF	TGCGCCAGCAGTGAGTCACCGGGAGTAGGCGAGACCCAGTACTTC
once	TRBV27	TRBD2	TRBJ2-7	CATLGVAGEQYF	TGTGCCACCCTGGGAGTAGCGGGGGAGCAGTACTTC
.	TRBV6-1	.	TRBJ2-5	CASSLGGGQETQYF	TGTGCCAGCAGCCTAGGGGGAGGCCAAGAGACCCAGTACTTC
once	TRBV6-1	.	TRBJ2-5	CASSLLVETQYF	TGTGCCAGCAGTCTTCTGGTGGAGACCCAGTACTTC
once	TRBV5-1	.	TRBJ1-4	CASSLELWGPIPQLFF	TGCGCCAGCAGCTTGGAGTTATGGGGCCCCATTCCCCAACTGTTTTTT
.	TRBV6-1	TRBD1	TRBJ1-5	CASSGGTDSNQPQHF	TGTGCCAGCAGTGGGGGGACAGATAGCAATCAGCCCCAGCATTTT